These 23 T cell receptor beta chains originate from one sample sequenced in a study of T cell responses to AZD1222 COVID-19 vaccine. The assay was immunoSEQ multiplex PCR, and TCRdb's table has in-frame clones only and misses some. The repertoire holds about 120,000 clones, with more than 80% as singletons. The material sequenced was peripheral blood, taken on day 0 of AZD1222 vaccination. Receptor source: an adult in good health.

The rearrangement links TRBV7-2 to TRBJ1-1, with no clear D. This CDR3 has 15 amino acids. CDR1 is SGHTA and CDR2 is FQGNSA in the germline V gene. Trimming took 5 bases from V and 1 from J, leaving 14 bases between them. The CDR3 sequence is CASSPSPTGNTEAFF. CDR3 nucleotides: TGTGCCAGCAGCCCCTCGCCCACGGGGAACACTGAAGCTTTCTTT.

This chain connects TRBV6-5 to TRBJ1-5, with D uncertain. Germline V gene sequence: CDR1 MNHEY, CDR2 SVGAGI. Between the trimmed V and J ends, which lost 4 bases and 4 bases, there was a span of 8 bases. This CDR3 region has 13 residues. The CDR3 DNA reads as TGTGCCAGCAGTTTTAAAGTTAATCAGCCCCAGCATTTT. Protein sequence: CASSFKVNQPQHF.

The chain employs TRBV19 and TRBJ2-7; 8 bases are shared with TRBD2. The CDR3 has 14 amino acids. CDR1 is LNHDA and CDR2 is SQIVND in the germline V gene (reference sequence). V trimming: 1 base; J trimming: 3 bases; junction bases outside the gene matches: 2. CDR3 loop: CASSIVAGNYEQYF. CDR3 DNA: TGTGCCAGTAGTATAGTAGCGGGGAACTACGAGCAGTACTTC.

This CDR3 reads CASSRGTANEKLFF. The CDR3 DNA reads as TGTGCCAGCAGCCGGGGGACGGCTAATGAAAAACTGTTTTTT. The V and J genes are TRBV11-2 and TRBJ1-4, with a possible D match to TRBD1 (5 bases). Trimming cost V 5 bases and J 3 bases, with 10 bases left between them. The CDR3 length is 14 residues. Germline CDR1 SGHAT, CDR2 FQNNGV.

This chain connects TRBV6-5 to TRBJ1-1; D call uncertain. CDR1 is MNHEY and CDR2 is SVGAGI in the germline V gene. This CDR3 is built from 13 residues. V was cut by 5 bases and J by 1 base, with 8 bases left in between. The CDR3, as DNA: TGTGCCAGCAGTATTGGGAGGAACACTGAAGCTTTCTTT. It specifies CASSIGRNTEAFF.

The V and J genes are TRBV28 and TRBJ1-2; D not resolved. Germline V gene data show CDR1 as MDHEN and CDR2 as SYDVKM. CDR3 length: 16 residues. V was pared by 3 bases and J by 1 base, with 15 bases between. The CDR3 reads CASSFPSQILNYGYTF. The CDR3 DNA reads TGTGCCAGCAGTTTCCCTTCCCAGATCCTTAACTATGGCTACACCTTC.

V and J are TRBV7-9 and TRBJ2-5; a weak D match, TRBD2 (5 bases). Trimming stripped 5 bases from V and 5 bases from J, with 12 bases between. The length of the CDR3 is 13 residues. CDR1 and CDR2 from the germline V gene are SEHNR and FQNEAQ (reference sequence). Here the CDR3 reads CASSPAWEETQYF. As DNA, the CDR3 is TGTGCCAGCAGCCCTGCCTGGGAGGAGACCCAGTACTTC.

The CDR3 protein is CASSLTLNYGYTF. CDR3 in DNA: TGCGCCAGCAGCTTGACATTGAACTATGGCTACACCTTC. The gene calls are TRBV5-1 and TRBJ1-2; the D is unclear. This CDR3 is built from 13 residues. CDR1 and CDR2 (germline): SGHRS, YFSETQ. Trimming removed 1 base from V and 2 bases from J, with 6 bases in between. Together with reference TRBV5-1 and TRBJ1-2, the CDR3 gives the full variable domain: KAGVTQTPRYLIKTRGQQVTLSCSPISGHRSVSWYQQTPGQGLQFLFEYFSETQRNKGNFPGRFSGRQFSNSRSEMNVSTLELGDSALYLCASSLTLNYGYTFGSGTRLTVV.

The DNA of the CDR3 is TGTGCCTGGAGCGACAGGGTTTTGGGTGAAAAACTGTTTTTT. It specifies CAWSDRVLGEKLFF. The chain couples TRBV30 to TRBJ1-4; 7 bases align to TRBD1. J gave up 7 bases and V 3 bases, and 8 bases lay outside the gene matches. The CDR3 contains 14 residues. Germline-derived CDR1 and CDR2 are GTSNPN and SVGIG (reference sequence). The full variable domain, in which reference TRBV30 and TRBJ1-4 provide the parts outside the CDR3, is SQTIHQWPATLVQPVGSPLSLECTVEGTSNPNLYWYRQAAGRGLQLLFYSVGIGQISSEVPQNLSASRPQDRQFILSSKKLLLSDSGFYLCAWSDRVLGEKLFFGSGTQLSVL.

A word on this clone: This CDR3 is also generated by other DNA sequences in the sample. The genes are TRBV9 and TRBJ2-2; D gene unclear. The CDR3 spans 13 residues. V dropped 0 bases and J dropped 4 bases, with 4 bases sitting between them. CDR1 is SGDLS, CDR2 YYNGEE, per germline. The CDR3 protein is CASSVGGTGELFF. The CDR3 DNA sequence: TGTGCCAGCAGCGTAGGAGGCACCGGGGAGCTGTTTTTT.

This clone was detected only once. The chain joins TRBV6-5 to TRBJ1-4; maybe TRBD1 (5 bases). Germline loops: CDR1 MNHEY, CDR2 SVGAGI. Trimming removed 1 base at V and 5 bases at J, with 11 bases between. CDR3 length equals 15 residues. The CDR3 DNA follows: TGTGCCAGCAGTTACTACCAGGACAAGAATGAAAAACTGTTTTTT. Amino acid sequence: CASSYYQDKNEKLFF.

The genes are TRBV2 and TRBJ1-5; 7 bases are a match to TRBD1. This CDR3 has 15 amino acids. J was trimmed by 7 bases and V by 10 bases; bases with no gene match: 16. Germline CDR1 SNHLY, CDR2 FYNNEI. In DNA, the CDR3 is TGTGCCACCCAGTCCGGGACAGCTTTAGGGCAGCCCCAGCATTTT. It codes for CATQSGTALGQPQHF.

The CDR3 DNA is TGTGCCAGCAGATGGGGGGACGTGAGGACTGAAGCTTTCTTT. Its translation is CASRWGDVRTEAFF. This chain links TRBV7-2 with TRBJ1-1; perhaps TRBD1 as D (5 bases). Between the trimmed V and J ends, which lost 6 bases and 5 bases, there was a span of 16 bases. The CDR3 has 14 amino acids. Germline-derived CDR1 and CDR2 are SGHTA and FQGNSA. Full variable domain (outside the CDR3, taken from reference TRBV7-2 and TRBJ1-1): GAGVSQSPSNKVTEKGKDVELRCDPISGHTALYWYRQSLGQGLEFLIYFQGNSAPDKSGLPSDRFSAERTGGSVSTLTIQRTQQEDSAVYLCASRWGDVRTEAFFGQGTRLTVV.

The chain is built from TRBV2 and TRBJ1-1; D not certain. Germline V gene lookup returns CDR1 SNHLY and CDR2 FYNNEI. Between the trimmed V and J ends, which lost 1 base and 0 bases, there was a span of 12 bases. The CDR3 contains 16 residues. Here the CDR3 reads CASSEERLIMNTEAFF. The CDR3 DNA follows: TGTGCCAGCAGTGAAGAAAGGCTGATCATGAACACTGAAGCTTTCTTT. Full variable domain (missing parts from reference TRBV2 and TRBJ1-1): EPEVTQTPSHQVTQMGQEVILRCVPISNHLYFYWYRQILGQKVEFLVSFYNNEISEKSEIFDDQFSVERPDGSNFTLKIRSTKLEDSAMYFCASSEERLIMNTEAFFGQGTRLTVV.

The J gene is TRBJ1-6, the V gene TRBV7-3, with 7 nucleotides matching TRBD1. The CDR3 spans 14 residues. Germline assignment: CDR1 SGHTA and CDR2 FQGTGA. Trimming at V came to 6 bases and at J to 5 bases, leaving 4 bases not matched to a gene. This chain's CDR3 is CASRAGTDNSPLHF. In nucleotides, the CDR3 is TGTGCCAGCAGGGCCGGGACAGATAATTCACCCCTCCACTTT.

This clone was seen a few times. This sequence joins TRBV11-2 and TRBJ1-1; D remains unclear. CDR3 length: 13 residues. V lost 4 bases to trimming and J lost 1 base, with 7 bases between them. CDR1 and CDR2 from the germline V gene are SGHAT and FQNNGV. The DNA for the CDR3 is TGTGCCAGCAGCTCACAGAGGAACACTGAAGCTTTCTTT. Its translation: CASSSQRNTEAFF. Full variable domain (missing parts from reference TRBV11-2 and TRBJ1-1): EAGVAQSPRYKIIEKRQSVAFWCNPISGHATLYWYQQILGQGPKLLIQFQNNGVVDDSQLPKDRFSAERLKGVDSTLKIQPAKLEDSAVYLCASSSQRNTEAFFGQGTRLTVV.

The genes are TRBV5-4 and TRBJ1-3; no firm D call. Germline V gene sequence: CDR1 SGHNT, CDR2 YYREEE (reference sequence). The CDR3 consists of 17 residues. Trimming cost V 3 bases and J 4 bases, with 20 bases left between them. DNA for the CDR3: TGTGCCAGCAGCTGGGGAGGTGGCCAGAATTCCGGAAACACCATATATTTT. This encodes CASSWGGGQNSGNTIYF.

V gene TRBV5-6 combines with J gene TRBJ1-6; D is uncertain. V lost 3 bases and J lost 9, with 7 bases in between. This CDR3 comprises 12 residues. Germline assignment: CDR1 SGHDT and CDR2 YYEEEE. The CDR3 sequence is CASSSRASPLHF. As DNA, the CDR3 is TGTGCCAGCAGCTCCCGGGCTTCACCCCTCCACTTT.

The J gene is TRBJ1-1, the V gene TRBV29-1; D gene uncertain. The CDR3 contains 10 residues. The V end lost 7 bases, the J end lost 10 bases, and 13 bases lay between the germline ends. The germline V gene encodes CDR1 SQVTM and CDR2 ANQGSEA. The CDR3 loop is CSAPLTTAFF. In DNA, the CDR3 is TGCAGCGCCCCCCTCACCACAGCTTTCTTT.

This rearrangement joins TRBV10-1 to TRBJ1-3; D is possibly TRBD1 (5 bases). CDR1 is WNHNN and CDR2 is SYGVQD in the germline V gene (reference sequence). Between the trimmed V and J ends, which lost 11 bases and 0 bases, there was a span of 29 bases. This CDR3 region has 19 residues. CDR3 nucleotides: TGCGCCCGCCACCGAACGAAAATAAAACAGGTGGACTCTGGAAACACCATATATTTT. Translated: CARHRTKIKQVDSGNTIYF.

The chain combines TRBV2 with TRBJ1-3; tentatively, D is TRBD1 (5 bases). V gave up 10 bases and J gave up 4 bases, with 17 bases separating them. CDR1 is SNHLY and CDR2 is FYNNEI in the germline V gene. This CDR3 has 14 amino acids. This CDR3 is CATTGGGSGNTIYF. The CDR3 bases are TGTGCCACCACCGGTGGGGGGTCCGGAAACACCATATATTTT.

For this clone: A read error may account for a junction end that differs from germline. V and J are TRBV30 and TRBJ2-7; the D gene is possibly TRBD1 (5 bases). This CDR3 is 10 amino acids long. Germline CDR1 and CDR2: GTSNPN and SVGIG (reference sequence). Written as DNA, the CDR3 is TGTGCCTGGGCTCAGGAGACAGTGCACTTC. Translating it yields CAWAQETVHF.

This chain links TRBV5-6 with TRBJ2-7; 7 bases agree with TRBD1. The ends lost 4 bases at V and 3 bases at J; junction bases unmatched: 7. In germline, CDR1 is SGHDT, CDR2 YYEEEE. This CDR3 comprises 14 residues. The CDR3 bases are TGTGCCAGCAGCGCCACAGGGGTTGGCTACGAGCAGTACTTC. Its protein is CASSATGVGYEQYF. The full variable domain, in which reference TRBV5-6 and TRBJ2-7 provide the parts outside the CDR3, is DAGVTQSPTHLIKTRGQQVTLRCSPKSGHDTVSWYQQALGQGPQFIFQYYEEEERQRGNFPDRFSGHQFPNYSSELNVNALLLGDSALYLCASSATGVGYEQYFGPGTRLTVT.